Sequencing of this TCR beta chain was carried out in a study of T cells in Graves' hyperthyroidism and ophthalmopathy (dated by TCRdb to the late 2010s). As for the study more broadly: Peripheral blood was collected at initial diagnosis, before any treatment. To identify distinguishing TCR V-J signatures, a discovery cohort of about a hundred patients was used, comprising approximately 40 with Graves' ophthalmopathy and around 57 with stable Graves' hyperthyroidism. Prospective prediction of ophthalmopathy was tested in an independent validation cohort consisting of 18 hyperthyroidism patients and 17 patients who later progressed to ophthalmopathy. The 100 or so discovery patients were randomly divided into training and test sets at a 7:3 ratio. The study also compared thyroid tissue and blood T-cell repertoires from several Graves' hyperthyroidism patients. After sampling, hyperthyroidism patients received methimazole starting at 30 mg daily, and ophthalmopathy patients received high-dose intravenous methylprednisolone. According to the paper, TCR Vbeta CDR3 sequencing was carried out on over 130 peripheral blood samples, which came from fewer than 50 ophthalmopathy, under 85 hyperthyroidism and approximately 17 progressor patients.

Concerning this clonotype: The antigen this receptor binds is unknown. Nothing much larger sits one base from this clone, and base qualities are not available.

TCR beta CDR3 regions were amplified from RNA transcripts. The TCR CDR3 was subjected to a first round of RT-PCR using the HTBI primer set and the Qiagen OneStep RT-PCR kit. Libraries were constructed in a second round of multiplex PCR, after which size selection and purification were performed. The libraries were sequenced on an Illumina HiSeq2000 using paired-end 100 bp reads. In the paper's pipeline: SOAPnuke was used to process the raw data, throwing out any read that contained adapters or uncalled bases, had a mean Phred below 15, or lacked an exact constant-primer or identifier match. COPE v1.2.5 was used to merge the high-quality paired reads, and each unique nucleotide sequence was defined as a clonotype. MiTCR v1.1 was used to align clonotypes to the IMGT TRBV, TRBD and TRBJ reference segments. Only V-J combinations with frequency above 0.0001, covering roughly 99% of repertoires, were analysed. The TCS score was defined as the ratio of F50 (clonal expansion) to E x V (chaos), calculated using BLOSUM62-based TCRdist between CDR3 peptides within each V-J. Welch's t-statistics and random forest reduced fewer than 550 V-J features to roughly 13, which were used in a naive Bayes classifier (R e1071). Through fastp at Q25 and MiXCR, TCRdb rebuilt clones from the public reads, retaining in-frame beta chains. Records with the same CDR3 protein are collapsed into one entry carrying the most frequent genes and DNA. TCRdb, not the original authors, processed these V and J calls. The sample table lists some 650,000 distinct CDR3 sequences, roughly 16% of them with a count of one. The ten largest clones represent about 3.5% of the sample.

The paper's findings and limits, for the study overall: In validation, progression to ophthalmopathy was predicted by the model with 70.59% sensitivity and 72% to 85% specificity, a median of about 6.8 months before onset. Ophthalmopathy was separated from stable hyperthyroidism by a 13 V-J signature model, with approximately 85% sensitivity and around 81% specificity obtained in cross-validation and 80%/75% obtained in testing. Blood samples also contained most of the expanded thyroid clonotypes (frequency above 0.001), which suggests that blood repertoires may reflect thyroid immune responses. No statistical method was used to fix the sample size in advance, and group allocation was not hidden from the investigators.

V is cut back by 5 bases and J by 5 bases, with 6 bases in the junction unmatched. CDR1 is given as MDHEN and CDR2 as SYDVKM, both from the germline V gene. The CDR3 goes from the cysteine to the phenylalanine over 14 residues. This entry keeps only the CDR3 DNA: 42 bases, framed from base 1. In the ophthalmopathy patients, disease was moderately to severely active, with a Clinical Activity Score of 3 or more, a NOSPECS grade of 4 or more, and a duration of less than 3 months. Exclusion was applied to patients with uncontrolled infections, other autoimmune diseases, pregnancy or lactation. Clinical symptoms, serum thyroxine and TRAb, thyroid ultrasound, and orbital computed tomography formed the basis for the diagnoses. PBMCs were separated from approximately 10 ml of fresh peripheral blood using Ficoll-Paque density gradient centrifugation. Trizol reagent was used to extract total RNA, and RNA quality was then checked on an Agilent 2100 Bioanalyzer.

The TCR originated in a woman in her forties with Graves' ophthalmopathy. Sequenced material: blood. The chain is made from TRBV28 and TRBJ1-1, and 9 junctional nucleotides match TRBD1. The sequenced DNA: TGTGCCAGCAGTGCCGGACAGGGGAGGACTGAAGCTTTCTTT. Translated, it gives CASSAGQGRTEAFF.